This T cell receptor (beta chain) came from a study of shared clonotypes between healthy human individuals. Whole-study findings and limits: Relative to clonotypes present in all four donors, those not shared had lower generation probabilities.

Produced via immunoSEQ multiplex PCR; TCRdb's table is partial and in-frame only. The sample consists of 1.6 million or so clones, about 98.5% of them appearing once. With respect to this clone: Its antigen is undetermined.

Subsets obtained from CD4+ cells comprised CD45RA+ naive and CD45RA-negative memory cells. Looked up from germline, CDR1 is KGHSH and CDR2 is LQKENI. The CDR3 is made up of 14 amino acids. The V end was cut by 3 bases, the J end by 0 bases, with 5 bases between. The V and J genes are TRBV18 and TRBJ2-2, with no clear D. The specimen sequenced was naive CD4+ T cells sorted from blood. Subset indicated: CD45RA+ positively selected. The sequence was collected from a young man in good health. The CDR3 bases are TGTGCCAGCTCACCCTTTTCGAACACCGGGGAGCTGTTTTTT. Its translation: CASSPFSNTGELFF.